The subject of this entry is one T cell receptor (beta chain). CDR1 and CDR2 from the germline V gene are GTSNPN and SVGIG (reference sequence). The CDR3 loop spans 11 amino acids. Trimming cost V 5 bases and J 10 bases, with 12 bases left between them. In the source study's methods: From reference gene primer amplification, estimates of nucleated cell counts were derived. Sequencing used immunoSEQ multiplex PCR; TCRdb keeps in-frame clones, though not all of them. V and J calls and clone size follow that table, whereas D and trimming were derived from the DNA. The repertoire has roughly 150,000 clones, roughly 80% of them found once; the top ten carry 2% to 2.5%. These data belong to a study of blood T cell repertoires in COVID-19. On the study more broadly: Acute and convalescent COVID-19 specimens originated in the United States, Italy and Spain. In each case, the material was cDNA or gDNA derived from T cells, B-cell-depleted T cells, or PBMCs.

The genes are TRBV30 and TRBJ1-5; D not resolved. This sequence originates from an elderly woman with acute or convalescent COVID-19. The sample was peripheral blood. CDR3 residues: CAWGQREPQHF. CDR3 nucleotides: TGTGCCTGGGGGCAAAGAGAACCCCAGCATTTT.